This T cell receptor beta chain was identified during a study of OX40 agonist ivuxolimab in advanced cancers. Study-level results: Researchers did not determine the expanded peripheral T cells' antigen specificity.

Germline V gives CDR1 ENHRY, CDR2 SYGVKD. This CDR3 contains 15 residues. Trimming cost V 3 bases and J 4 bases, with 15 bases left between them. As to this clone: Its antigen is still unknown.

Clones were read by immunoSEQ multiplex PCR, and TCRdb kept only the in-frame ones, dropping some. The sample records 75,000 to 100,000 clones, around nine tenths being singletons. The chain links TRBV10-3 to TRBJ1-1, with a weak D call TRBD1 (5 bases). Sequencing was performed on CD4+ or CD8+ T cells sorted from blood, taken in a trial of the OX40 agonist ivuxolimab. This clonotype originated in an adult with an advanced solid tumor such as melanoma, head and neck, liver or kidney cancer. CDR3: CAISDLGAPGTEAFF. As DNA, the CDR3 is TGTGCCATCAGTGACCTCGGGGCTCCGGGCACTGAAGCTTTCTTT.